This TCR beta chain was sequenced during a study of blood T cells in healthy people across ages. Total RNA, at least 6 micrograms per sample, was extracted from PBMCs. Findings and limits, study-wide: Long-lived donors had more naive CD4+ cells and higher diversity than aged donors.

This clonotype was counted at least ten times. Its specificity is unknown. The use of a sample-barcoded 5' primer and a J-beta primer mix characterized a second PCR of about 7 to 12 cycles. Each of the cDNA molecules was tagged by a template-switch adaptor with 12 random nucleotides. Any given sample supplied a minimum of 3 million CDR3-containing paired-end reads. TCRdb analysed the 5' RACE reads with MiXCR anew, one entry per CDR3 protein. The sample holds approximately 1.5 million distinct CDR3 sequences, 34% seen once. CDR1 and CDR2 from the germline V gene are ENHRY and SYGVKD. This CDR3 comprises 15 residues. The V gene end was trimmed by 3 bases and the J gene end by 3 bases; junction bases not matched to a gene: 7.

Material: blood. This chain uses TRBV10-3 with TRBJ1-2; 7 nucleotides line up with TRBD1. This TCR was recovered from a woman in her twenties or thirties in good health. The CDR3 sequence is CAISDRYGQDYGYTF. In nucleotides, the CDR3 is TGTGCCATCAGTGACCGATACGGACAGGACTATGGCTACACCTTC.